This T cell receptor (beta chain) was recovered during a study of T cell responses to AZD1222 COVID-19 vaccine. Regarding the study as a whole: Two doses of AZD1222 preceded a rise in Spike-specific TCR breadth and depth. The donor group comprised mostly white British people and more females; the analysis possibly underestimated clonal diversity.

The CDR3 extends over 17 amino acids. Germline CDR1 is LGHNA and CDR2 is YSLEER. The ends were cut back, 1 base at V and 4 bases at J, with 16 bases in the middle. Clones were sequenced by immunoSEQ multiplex PCR, and TCRdb holds only the in-frame ones, with some missing. In the table there are about 120,000 clones, approximately 90% of which are singletons. For this clone: The antigen is not known.

The sequence was collected from an adult in good health. This sequence joins TRBV4-3 and TRBJ2-2; the D gene is possibly TRBD2 (6 bases). The sample in question was peripheral blood, obtained on day 0 of AZD1222 vaccination. For the CDR3, the DNA is TGCGCCAGCAGCCAAGCCGGGGGAGGAAGTCGCACCGGGGAGCTGTTTTTT. This gives the protein CASSQAGGGSRTGELFF.